The rows below give T cell receptor beta chains drawn from one sample of a study of blood T cell repertoires in COVID-19. Only in-frame clones appear in the TCRdb table, and some are missing; sequencing was by immunoSEQ multiplex PCR. The sample holds about 130,000 clones, roughly 77% seen once. Source material: peripheral blood. Receptors were obtained from an older woman with COVID-19, enrolled during active disease. The CDR3 runs from the conserved cysteine through the conserved F or W. Fields, in order: J gene, V gene, D gene, clone size, CDR3 DNA, CDR3 protein. D genes are given only for firm matches. Size is omitted from some rows. Given values are once, few, many or a class for expanded clones.

j_call: TRBJ1-2; v_call: TRBV18; d_call: NA; clone_size: NA; cdr3_nt: TGTGCCAGCTCCCCCGGGGTGAACTATGGCTACACCTTC; cdr3_aa: CASSPGVNYGYTF
j_call: TRBJ1-1; v_call: TRBV6-2/TRBV6-3; d_call: TRBD1; clone_size: NA; cdr3_nt: TGTGCCAGCAGCTATTTGCAGGGGGCCCCGGCTTTCTTT; cdr3_aa: CASSYLQGAPAFF
j_call: TRBJ2-7; v_call: TRBV19; d_call: NA; clone_size: NA; cdr3_nt: TGTGCCAGTAGTAAAACCGGGACACCATCCTACGAGCAGTACTTC; cdr3_aa: CASSKTGTPSYEQYF
j_call: TRBJ2-1; v_call: TRBV7-8; d_call: NA; clone_size: NA; cdr3_nt: TGTGCCAGCAGCTCGCGGGGGCCCTACAATGAGCAGTTCTTC; cdr3_aa: CASSSRGPYNEQFF
j_call: TRBJ2-2; v_call: TRBV5-4; d_call: TRBD1; clone_size: few; cdr3_nt: TGTGCCAGCACCTTGGGACAGGGGGTACCCACCGGGGAGCTGTTTTTT; cdr3_aa: CASTLGQGVPTGELFF
j_call: TRBJ2-3; v_call: TRBV18; d_call: NA; clone_size: once; cdr3_nt: TGTGCCAGCTCACCCGGACAGAGCACAGATACGCAGTATTTT; cdr3_aa: CASSPGQSTDTQYF
j_call: TRBJ1-2; v_call: TRBV20-1; d_call: NA; clone_size: NA; cdr3_nt: TGCAGTGCTAGAGCTTTCGGGGGCTACACCTTC; cdr3_aa: CSARAFGGYTF
j_call: TRBJ2-6; v_call: TRBV15; d_call: NA; clone_size: NA; cdr3_nt: TGTGCCACCAGCAGAGACGGTTCTGGGGCCAACGTCCTGACTTTC; cdr3_aa: CATSRDGSGANVLTF
j_call: TRBJ2-5; v_call: TRBV6-5; d_call: TRBD1; clone_size: NA; cdr3_nt: TGTGCCAGCAGTTACCGAGGGACAGGGAAAGAGACCCAGTACTTC; cdr3_aa: CASSYRGTGKETQYF
j_call: TRBJ1-5; v_call: TRBV9; d_call: TRBD1; clone_size: NA; cdr3_nt: TGTGCCAGCAGCCCAGGACAGGGGAATCAGCCCCAGCATTTT; cdr3_aa: CASSPGQGNQPQHF
j_call: TRBJ1-1; v_call: TRBV5-1; d_call: NA; clone_size: NA; cdr3_nt: TGCGCCAGCAGCTTGGACCAGGGGCCCTTCACTGAAGCTTTCTTT; cdr3_aa: CASSLDQGPFTEAFF
j_call: TRBJ2-5; v_call: TRBV27; d_call: NA; clone_size: NA; cdr3_nt: TGTGCCAGCAGCCCTATCCTGGCGGGGATATCAGAGACCCAGTACTTC; cdr3_aa: CASSPILAGISETQYF
j_call: TRBJ1-5; v_call: TRBV12-3/TRBV12-4; d_call: TRBD1; clone_size: NA; cdr3_nt: TGTGCCAGCAGTCCCGGACAGGTCGCCCAGCATTTT; cdr3_aa: CASSPGQVAQHF
j_call: TRBJ1-2; v_call: TRBV30; d_call: TRBD1; clone_size: once; cdr3_nt: TGTGCCTGGAGTGTCGGGACAGGGCAAGGCTACACCTTC; cdr3_aa: CAWSVGTGQGYTF
j_call: TRBJ1-2; v_call: TRBV19; d_call: TRBD1; clone_size: NA; cdr3_nt: TGTGCCAGTAGCCCGGGACAGGGGTCCTATGGCTACACCTTC; cdr3_aa: CASSPGQGSYGYTF
j_call: TRBJ2-5; v_call: TRBV7-9; d_call: NA; clone_size: NA; cdr3_nt: TGTGCCAGCAGCTCGCAAGAGACCCAGTACTTC; cdr3_aa: CASSSQETQYF
j_call: TRBJ2-7; v_call: TRBV28; d_call: TRBD1; clone_size: few; cdr3_nt: TGTGCCAGCAGGACAGGGAGTGACTCCTACGAGCAGTACTTC; cdr3_aa: CASRTGSDSYEQYF
j_call: TRBJ1-2; v_call: TRBV5-1; d_call: NA; clone_size: NA; cdr3_nt: TGCGCCAGCAGCTTGGCCGCAGGGGATAATGGCTACACCTTC; cdr3_aa: CASSLAAGDNGYTF
j_call: TRBJ2-2; v_call: TRBV11-3; d_call: NA; clone_size: NA; cdr3_nt: TGTGCCAGCAGCCGAGCCTCAAACACCGGGGAGCTGTTTTTT; cdr3_aa: CASSRASNTGELFF
j_call: TRBJ2-3; v_call: TRBV11-2; d_call: NA; clone_size: NA; cdr3_nt: TGTGCCAGCAGCCGAAGGGGTTTTAGCACAGATACGCAGTATTTT; cdr3_aa: CASSRRGFSTDTQYF
j_call: TRBJ2-3; v_call: TRBV24-1; d_call: TRBD1; clone_size: NA; cdr3_nt: TGTGCCACCAGTGACCCCGGACAGGGGACAGATACGCAGTATTTT; cdr3_aa: CATSDPGQGTDTQYF
j_call: TRBJ1-4; v_call: TRBV6-4; d_call: TRBD1; clone_size: NA; cdr3_nt: TGTGCCAGCAGTGACGGGGAGGGAGGACAGGGGGATGAAAAACTGTTTTTT; cdr3_aa: CASSDGEGGQGDEKLFF
j_call: TRBJ1-6; v_call: TRBV19; d_call: TRBD1; clone_size: NA; cdr3_nt: TGTGCCAGTAGTTTGGACAGGGCCTGGAATTCACCCCTCCACTTT; cdr3_aa: CASSLDRAWNSPLHF
j_call: TRBJ2-7; v_call: TRBV5-1; d_call: TRBD1; clone_size: NA; cdr3_nt: TGCGCCAGCAGGTACACGGGACAGGGTTTATACGAGCAGTACTTC; cdr3_aa: CASRYTGQGLYEQYF
j_call: TRBJ2-7; v_call: TRBV2; d_call: NA; clone_size: NA; cdr3_nt: TGTGCCACGGGTAGAGGCGAGCAGTACTTC; cdr3_aa: CATGRGEQYF
j_call: TRBJ2-5; v_call: TRBV11-2; d_call: TRBD1; clone_size: NA; cdr3_nt: TGTGCCAGCAGCTACCGGGACAGGCAAGAGACCCAGTACTTC; cdr3_aa: CASSYRDRQETQYF
j_call: TRBJ2-3; v_call: TRBV7-7; d_call: TRBD1; clone_size: once; cdr3_nt: TGTGCTAGCAGCTTAGGGACAGGGGGCGCCGGGGATACGCAGTATTTT; cdr3_aa: CASSLGTGGAGDTQYF
j_call: TRBJ1-5; v_call: TRBV6-2/TRBV6-3; d_call: NA; clone_size: NA; cdr3_nt: TGTGCCAGCAGTTACTCGTACCGGGCCCAGCATTTT; cdr3_aa: CASSYSYRAQHF
j_call: TRBJ2-1; v_call: TRBV27; d_call: TRBD2; clone_size: NA; cdr3_nt: TGTGCCAGCAGTTTGGGTAGCGGGGGACCTAATGAGCAGTTCTTC; cdr3_aa: CASSLGSGGPNEQFF
j_call: TRBJ2-2; v_call: TRBV5-6; d_call: TRBD2; clone_size: NA; cdr3_nt: TGTGCCAGCAGCTTGGAACCTGGGGGGGTCGGAACCGGGGAGCTGTTTTTT; cdr3_aa: CASSLEPGGVGTGELFF
j_call: TRBJ2-7; v_call: TRBV6-5; d_call: TRBD1; clone_size: NA; cdr3_nt: TGTGCCAGCAACAGGGGGGCCTACGAGCAGTACTTC; cdr3_aa: CASNRGAYEQYF
j_call: TRBJ1-2; v_call: TRBV29-1; d_call: NA; clone_size: NA; cdr3_nt: TGCAGCGTTGTCGGGCAGGGAGGATACTATGGCTACACCTTC; cdr3_aa: CSVVGQGGYYGYTF
j_call: TRBJ1-5; v_call: TRBV6-2/TRBV6-3; d_call: NA; clone_size: few; cdr3_nt: TGTGCCAGCAGTTTCGCACACCCGGGGATGGTTCAGCCCCAGCATTTT; cdr3_aa: CASSFAHPGMVQPQHF